Each of the 26 T cell receptor beta chains below was sequenced from the same sample in a study of blood T cell repertoires in COVID-19. The protocol was immunoSEQ multiplex PCR, while the TCRdb copy is restricted to in-frame clones and leaves out a portion. The sample yields about 100,000 clones, around 90% seen once. The sample was peripheral blood. These receptors were collected from a human donor with active COVID-19. The donor label of this sample is uncertain.

The chain carries TRBV19 and TRBJ2-5, with 7 bases fitting TRBD2. CDR3 size: 13 residues. Unmatched junction bases numbered 2, after V lost 3 bases and J lost 4 bases. Germline-derived CDR1 and CDR2 are LNHDA and SQIVND (reference sequence). The CDR3 nucleotides read TGTGCCAGTAGTATTAGCGGGTTAGAGACCCAGTACTTC. It codes for CASSISGLETQYF.

This clone was counted a single time. This chain connects TRBV9 to TRBJ2-2, with a tentative D call TRBD1 (6 bases). V lost 3 bases to trimming and J lost 5 bases, with 14 bases between them. The germline V gene has CDR1 SGDLS and CDR2 YYNGEE. The CDR3 totals 15 residues. The CDR3 DNA reads as TGTGCCAGCAGCGCCTCAGGGGCATGGACCGGGGAGCTGTTTTTT. It is translated as CASSASGAWTGELFF.

This chain uses TRBV2 with TRBJ1-1, with 7 bases lining up with TRBD1. The germline V gene has CDR1 SNHLY and CDR2 FYNNEI. The CDR3 is made up of 16 amino acids. J gave up 1 base and V 5 bases, and 10 bases lay outside the gene matches. The CDR3 sequence is CASSHYRGDQNTEAFF. CDR3 in DNA: TGTGCCAGCAGTCACTACAGGGGCGACCAGAACACTGAAGCTTTCTTT.

This chain uses TRBV2 with TRBJ2-7; 7 bases align to TRBD1. The germline V gene encodes CDR1 SNHLY and CDR2 FYNNEI. The CDR3 covers 13 residues. J lost 4 bases, V lost 11 bases, and 11 bases had no gene match. The CDR3 nucleotides read TGTGCCGGCCAAGCTACAGGGGAATACGAGCAGTACTTC. Amino acid sequence: CAGQATGEYEQYF.

CDR3 sequence (DNA): TGCGCCAGCAGAACTTTTGCTGGGGGGAGAGGCACTGAAGCTTTCTTT. It translates to CASRTFAGGRGTEAFF. The chain uses TRBV5-1 and TRBJ1-1; possibly TRBD1 for D (5 bases). This CDR3 has 16 residues. Germline V lookup: CDR1 SGHRS, CDR2 YFSETQ. Trimming cost V 5 bases and J 4 bases, with 21 bases left between them. Full variable domain (rest looked up from reference TRBV5-1 and TRBJ1-1): KAGVTQTPRYLIKTRGQQVTLSCSPISGHRSVSWYQQTPGQGLQFLFEYFSETQRNKGNFPGRFSGRQFSNSRSEMNVSTLELGDSALYLCASRTFAGGRGTEAFFGQGTRLTVV.

About this clone: Germline and junction disagree at one end, which may indicate a read error. The chain links TRBV10-3 to TRBJ1-5, with 7 bases identical to TRBD1. The CDR3 is 13 residues long. Germline V CDR1 and CDR2: ENHRY, SYGVKD. The CDR3 spells CAISRDSKQPQHF. Here the CDR3 DNA reads TGTGCCATCAGTCGGGACAGCAAACAGCCCCAGCATTTT.

The chain has TRBV27 and TRBJ1-4, with TRBD1 matching over 10 bases. V lost 5 bases, J lost 6 bases, and 3 bases stayed unmatched. The CDR3 sequence is 14 residues long. CDR1 is MNHEY and CDR2 is SMNVEV in the germline V gene (reference sequence). As DNA, the CDR3 is TGTGCCAGCAGTCTCGGACAGGGGGATGAAAAACTGTTTTTT. Translated, it gives CASSLGQGDEKLFF.

The genes are TRBV27 and TRBJ1-1; 7 nucleotides agree with TRBD1. This CDR3 is built from 11 residues. Germline V gene sequence: CDR1 MNHEY, CDR2 SMNVEV (reference sequence). The J segment lost 10 bases and the V segment lost 4 bases, leaving 3 bases of the junction unmatched. CDR3 amino acids: CASSSTGRAFF. The CDR3 DNA follows: TGTGCCAGCAGTTCGACAGGGAGAGCTTTCTTT.

This clone was counted once. The chain is built from TRBV9 and TRBJ1-3; D gene uncertain. The CDR3 extends over 16 amino acids. Per germline, CDR1 SGDLS and CDR2 YYNGEE. V shed 4 bases and J shed 0 bases, with 14 bases lying between them. The CDR3 loop reads CASSLGRFLSGNTIYF. The CDR3 bases are TGTGCCAGCAGCTTAGGCAGGTTTCTCTCTGGAAACACCATATATTTT.

V usage is TRBV28 and J usage is TRBJ2-7, with 10 nucleotides matching TRBD2. From germline, CDR1 is MDHEN and CDR2 SYDVKM. The CDR3 runs to 16 residues. V was pared by 5 bases and J by 3 bases, with 10 bases of the junction left unmatched. DNA of the CDR3: TGTGCCAGCAGTCCGACGGGACTAGCGAAAAACTACGAGCAGTACTTC. This codes for CASSPTGLAKNYEQYF.

V and J are TRBV27 and TRBJ1-1; possible D gene TRBD1, 5 bases. From germline, CDR1 is MNHEY and CDR2 SMNVEV (reference sequence). This CDR3 spans 13 amino acids. V was cut by 5 bases and J by 9 bases, with 16 bases left in between. As DNA, the CDR3 is TGTGCCAGCAGTCCCTCGGGGGGTTCCCAAGCTTTCTTT. Its protein product is CASSPSGGSQAFF.

This chain joins TRBV28 and TRBJ2-1; weak D call: TRBD2 (6 bases). Trimming took off 3 bases at V and 6 bases at J, with 18 bases between the two ends. The germline gives CDR1 MDHEN, CDR2 SYDVKM. This CDR3 has 16 amino acids. DNA for the CDR3: TGTGCCAGCAGTTTCTATACTAGCAGAGTCTCCAATGAGCAGTTCTTC. Its protein product is CASSFYTSRVSNEQFF. The full variable domain, in which reference TRBV28 and TRBJ2-1 provide the parts outside the CDR3, is DVKVTQSSRYLVKRTGEKVFLECVQDMDHENMFWYRQDPGLGLRLIYFSYDVKMKEKGDIPEGYSVSREKKERFSLILESASTNQTSMYLCASSFYTSRVSNEQFFGPGTRLTVL.

The chain carries TRBV9 and TRBJ1-1; D may be TRBD1 (6 bases). V was clipped by 3 bases and J by 1 base, with 7 bases between them. The CDR3 is 13 amino acids. Germline loops: CDR1 SGDLS, CDR2 YYNGEE. The CDR3 is CASSATGNTEAFF. The CDR3, as DNA: TGTGCCAGCAGCGCGACAGGGAACACTGAAGCTTTCTTT.

The chain employs TRBV28 and TRBJ1-1, with D uncertain. This CDR3 spans 17 amino acids. V lost 2 bases, J lost 0 bases, and 16 bases lay in between. The germline gives CDR1 MDHEN, CDR2 SYDVKM. The CDR3: CASSLGWWRSVNTEAFF. In DNA, the CDR3 is TGTGCCAGCAGTTTAGGGTGGTGGCGGTCGGTGAACACTGAAGCTTTCTTT.

The gene calls are TRBV15 and TRBJ1-5, with D uncertain. The ends were cut back, 3 bases at V and 0 bases at J, with 9 bases in the middle. The V gene's germline CDR1 is LNHNV and CDR2 YYDKDF (reference sequence). There are 15 residues in the CDR3. CDR3 sequence (DNA): TGTGCCACCAGCAGTATGTTAGCTAGCAATCAGCCCCAGCATTTT. This sequence encodes CATSSMLASNQPQHF.

The chain is built from TRBV15 and TRBJ1-4; D is unresolved. Per the germline V gene, CDR1 is LNHNV and CDR2 is YYDKDF (reference sequence). The length of the CDR3 is 18 residues. Trimming took off 0 bases at V and 0 bases at J, with 14 bases between the two ends. The CDR3 bases are TGTGCCACCAGCAGAGATTTGAGACGGGGTGCAACTAATGAAAAACTGTTTTTT. It yields the protein CATSRDLRRGATNEKLFF.

The chain uses TRBV7-9 and TRBJ1-2, with D possibly TRBD1 on 6 matching bases. Trimming cost V 5 bases and J 9 bases, with 10 bases left between them. CDR3 length: 11 amino acids. In germline, CDR1 is SEHNR, CDR2 FQNEAQ (reference sequence). This CDR3 reads CASSGDKSYTF. The CDR3 bases are TGTGCCAGCAGCGGGGACAAGAGCTACACCTTC.

This clone has a single count. V gene TRBV6-2 or TRBV6-3 combines with J gene TRBJ2-7, with D unclear. Between the trimmed V and J ends, which lost 2 bases and 3 bases, there was a span of 5 bases. Looked up from germline, CDR1 is MNHEY and CDR2 is SVGEGT. The CDR3 extends over 12 amino acids. CDR3 amino acids: CASSYPVYEQYF. The CDR3 DNA reads as TGTGCCAGCAGTTACCCTGTCTACGAGCAGTACTTC.

This chain uses TRBV5-1 with TRBJ2-3; TRBD2 matches 9 bases. Germline CDR1 reads SGHRS; CDR2 reads YFSETQ. Unmatched junction bases numbered 11, after V lost 4 bases and J lost 2 bases. The CDR3 spans 17 residues. The CDR3 sequence: CASSTRVSGGYTDTQYF. The CDR3 region has the DNA TGCGCCAGCAGCACCCGGGTTAGCGGGGGATACACAGATACGCAGTATTTT.

The chain recombines TRBV14 with TRBJ2-7; 9 nucleotides line up with TRBD1. This CDR3 region has 16 residues. V was clipped by 4 bases and J by 2 bases; unmatched bases: 9. Germline CDR1 SGHDN, CDR2 FVKESK. CDR3 in amino acids: CASSRFGQGSPYEQYF. The CDR3 region has the DNA TGTGCCAGCAGCCGATTCGGACAGGGGAGTCCCTACGAGCAGTACTTC.

The chain couples TRBV30 to TRBJ1-1; possibly TRBD1 for D (5 bases). V lost 0 bases and J 0 bases, leaving 11 bases between the germline ends. Germline CDR1 reads GTSNPN; CDR2 reads SVGIG (reference sequence). The CDR3 loop spans 15 amino acids. Here the CDR3 reads CAWSVRRTMNTEAFF. For the CDR3, the DNA is TGTGCCTGGAGTGTACGCCGGACAATGAACACTGAAGCTTTCTTT.

This rearrangement joins TRBV29-1 to TRBJ2-7; possibly TRBD1 for D (5 bases). With 3 bases removed from V and 4 bases from J, the gap between germline ends came to 10 bases. Looked up from germline, CDR1 is SQVTM and CDR2 is ANQGSEA. The CDR3 sequence is 12 residues long. CDR3 region: CSVEAGLYEQYF. The CDR3 DNA reads as TGCAGCGTTGAGGCAGGGCTGTACGAGCAGTACTTC.

The chain carries TRBV21-1 and TRBJ2-3; the table assigns TRBD1, which was not confirmed against the DNA. TRBV21-1 corresponds to a pseudogene. The CDR3 has 15 residues. The chain's CDR3 is CASSKDRESTDTQYF. In DNA, the CDR3 is TGTGCCAGCAGCAAAGACAGGGAGAGCACAGATACGCAGTATTTT.

CDR3 bases: TGTGCCAGTAGTATCTTGACAGGGGGCAGAGACACTGAAGCTTTCTTT. Encoded protein: CASSILTGGRDTEAFF. V and J are TRBV19 and TRBJ1-1; 10 nucleotides agree with TRBD1. This CDR3 contains 16 residues. Germline CDR1 reads LNHDA; CDR2 reads SQIVND (reference sequence). The V and J ends lost 3 bases and 3 bases, in that order; junction bases with no gene match: 7. Full variable domain (outside the CDR3, taken from reference TRBV19 and TRBJ1-1): DGGITQSPKYLFRKEGQNVTLSCEQNLNHDAMYWYRQDPGQGLRLIYYSQIVNDFQKGDIAEGYSVSREKKESFPLTVTSAQKNPTAFYLCASSILTGGRDTEAFFGQGTRLTVV.

Comment on this clone: Other nucleotide sequences in the sample specify the same CDR3. This sequence joins TRBV5-1 and TRBJ1-2; no firm D call. V gave up 2 bases and J gave up 2 bases, with 7 bases separating them. In germline, CDR1 is SGHRS, CDR2 YFSETQ. The CDR3 contains 13 residues. Written as DNA, the CDR3 is TGCGCCAGCAGCTTAGGACTGAACTATGGCTACACCTTC. Its protein product is CASSLGLNYGYTF. The full variable domain, rest sourced from reference TRBV5-1 and TRBJ1-2, is KAGVTQTPRYLIKTRGQQVTLSCSPISGHRSVSWYQQTPGQGLQFLFEYFSETQRNKGNFPGRFSGRQFSNSRSEMNVSTLELGDSALYLCASSLGLNYGYTFGSGTRLTVV.

The gene calls are TRBV7-9 and TRBJ1-2, with TRBD1 matching over 7 bases. Trimming at V came to 2 bases and at J to 5 bases, leaving 8 bases not matched to a gene. The length of the CDR3 is 15 residues. The germline gives CDR1 SEHNR, CDR2 FQNEAQ (reference sequence). CDR3 sequence reads: CASSLNEGAAYGYTF. DNA of the CDR3: TGTGCCAGCAGCTTAAATGAGGGGGCGGCATATGGCTACACCTTC.